The 32 T cell receptor beta chains given below trace back to one sample, sequenced in a study of cytomegalovirus exposure and HLA in healthy donors. The PCR had 60 Vbeta and 13 Jbeta primers. The repertoire was sequenced with immunoSEQ multiplex PCR; TCRdb's copy has only in-frame clones and lacks some. This table holds under 200,000 clones, roughly four fifths found once. Source material: PBMCs. The receptors originated from a woman in her 50s in good health and CMV-seronegative.

The chain couples TRBV7-8 to TRBJ1-3, with D tentatively TRBD1 (5 bases). Trimming took off 2 bases at V and 0 bases at J, with 14 bases between the two ends. Germline V gene lookup returns CDR1 SGHVS and CDR2 FQNEAQ. The CDR3 consists of 17 residues. The CDR3 reads CASSLRTPGHSGNTIYF. The DNA for the CDR3 is TGTGCCAGCAGCTTAAGGACGCCAGGGCACTCTGGAAACACCATATATTTT.

This clone was found a few times. V is TRBV4-1 and J is TRBJ2-7, with 9 bases lining up with TRBD2. Trimming removed 2 bases from V and 7 bases from J; junction bases left unmatched: 9. The germline V gene has CDR1 MGHRA and CDR2 YSYEKL. The CDR3 consists of 15 residues. The CDR3 bases are TGCGCCAGCAGCCAAAGGACTAGCGCGTCCTTAGAGCAGTACTTC. Protein product: CASSQRTSASLEQYF.

The chain employs TRBV11-1 and TRBJ1-1, with D perhaps matching TRBD1 (6 bases). The CDR3 has 14 residues. V lost 3 bases, J lost 4 bases, and 12 bases lay in between. Per the germline V gene, CDR1 is SGHAT and CDR2 is FQDESV (reference sequence). The DNA for the CDR3 is TGTGCCAGCAGCTTGGGACAAAGCATCACTGAAGCTTTCTTT. Protein sequence: CASSLGQSITEAFF.

About this clone itself: One end of the junction does not line up with germline, which may come from a read error. The chain joins TRBV7-9 to TRBJ1-2; D is possibly TRBD1 (5 bases). The V gene's germline CDR1 is SEHNR and CDR2 FQNEAQ (reference sequence). The CDR3 is 16 amino acids. The CDR3 coding sequence is TGTTCCAGCATCCCTGGGGACGGGAGGACTAACTATGGCTACACCTTC. It yields the protein CSSIPGDGRTNYGYTF.

The CDR3 reads CASSRASTNEKLFF. CDR3 DNA sequence: TGTGCCAGCAGCCGAGCTTCGACTAATGAAAAACTGTTTTTT. The chain employs TRBV28 and TRBJ1-4, with unresolved D. CDR3 length equals 14 residues. The V gene lost 6 bases and the J gene lost 2 bases, with 10 bases spanning the gap. Germline loops: CDR1 MDHEN, CDR2 SYDVKM. Filled out from reference TRBV28 and TRBJ1-4, the complete variable domain reads DVKVTQSSRYLVKRTGEKVFLECVQDMDHENMFWYRQDPGLGLRLIYFSYDVKMKEKGDIPEGYSVSREKKERFSLILESASTNQTSMYLCASSRASTNEKLFFGSGTQLSVL.

V gene TRBV19 combines with J gene TRBJ2-1; TRBD1 aligns across 10 bases. The germline V gene encodes CDR1 LNHDA and CDR2 SQIVND (reference sequence). The CDR3 is 17 amino acids. The V and J ends lost 5 bases and 3 bases, in that order; junction bases with no gene match: 10. CDR3 residues: CASSPQPGQGIYNEQFF. In DNA, the CDR3 is TGTGCCAGTAGTCCACAACCGGGACAGGGGATCTACAATGAGCAGTTCTTC.

The chain joins TRBV6-6 to TRBJ2-1; 13 nucleotides agree with TRBD2. This CDR3 is 15 amino acids long. CDR1 is MNHNY and CDR2 is SVGAGI in the germline V gene (reference sequence). J was trimmed by 7 bases and V by 6 bases; bases with no gene match: 6. The DNA for the CDR3 is TGTGCCAGCAGACCCACTAGCGGGGGGGCAAATGAGCAGTTCTTC. It specifies CASRPTSGGANEQFF.

V is TRBV7-3 and J is TRBJ2-1; TRBD2 matches 9 bases. With V trimmed by 3 bases and J by 9 bases, 6 bases remained unmatched. The CDR3 extends over 14 amino acids. CDR1 and CDR2 from the germline V gene are SGHTA and FQGTGA. In nucleotides, the CDR3 is TGTGCCAGCAGCTTGGGTAGCGGGGGCATTGAGCAGTTCTTC. This translates into CASSLGSGGIEQFF. Together with reference TRBV7-3 and TRBJ2-1, the CDR3 gives the full variable domain: GAGVSQTPSNKVTEKGKYVELRCDPISGHTALYWYRQSLGQGPEFLIYFQGTGAADDSGLPNDRFFAVRPEGSVSTLKIQRTERGDSAVYLCASSLGSGGIEQFFGPGTRLTVL.

In nucleotides, the CDR3 is TGTGCCAGCAGCTCGCGACAGGGGAGGTTCACAGATACGCAGTATTTT. Translated, it gives CASSSRQGRFTDTQYF. The J gene is TRBJ2-3, the V gene TRBV9, with 8 bases fitting TRBD1. V gave up 4 bases and J gave up 2 bases; unmatched junction bases: 9. Germline loops: CDR1 SGDLS, CDR2 YYNGEE. This CDR3 region has 16 residues.

CDR3 in DNA: TGTGCCAGCAGTGGGGGGACAGGGGGTTATTCACCCCTCCACTTT. Its protein is CASSGGTGGYSPLHF. This rearrangement joins TRBV27 to TRBJ1-6; 11 bases line up with TRBD1. The CDR3 runs to 15 residues. The V gene end was trimmed by 5 bases and the J gene end by 8 bases; junction bases not matched to a gene: 5. Germline values: CDR1 MNHEY, CDR2 SMNVEV (reference sequence).

The chain is built from TRBV5-4 and TRBJ1-2; D is uncertain. Germline CDR1 and CDR2: SGHNT and YYREEE (reference sequence). The CDR3 extends over 15 amino acids. Trimming left V 3 bases short and J 4 bases short, with 16 bases between. The CDR3 loop is CASSSSIPASYGYTF. In nucleotides, the CDR3 is TGTGCCAGCAGCTCTAGTATTCCTGCATCCTATGGCTACACCTTC.

The V and J genes are TRBV27 and TRBJ1-5; D is unclear. The V gene's germline CDR1 is MNHEY and CDR2 SMNVEV (reference sequence). CDR3 length: 14 residues. The germline V and J ends were trimmed by 3 bases and 2 bases, with 8 bases remaining between them. CDR3 DNA: TGTGCCAGCAGTTTCGGCACAGGCAATCAGCCCCAGCATTTT. It codes for CASSFGTGNQPQHF.

The V gene is TRBV5-4, the J gene TRBJ2-7; 8 bases are shared with TRBD2. V was clipped by 2 bases and J by 3 bases; unmatched bases: 4. The CDR3 has 14 residues. Germline CDR1 SGHNT, CDR2 YYREEE (reference sequence). The DNA of the CDR3 is TGTGCCAGCAGCTTCGCCAGCGGGGGCTACGAGCAGTACTTC. Translation gives CASSFASGGYEQYF.

V usage is TRBV12-5 and J usage is TRBJ2-1; 8 nucleotides line up with TRBD2. This CDR3 contains 15 residues. With 5 bases clipped from V and 8 bases from J, the junction kept 11 bases outside the gene matches. Germline CDR1 and CDR2: LGHNT and FRNRAP. The CDR3 spells CASGRGTSSNHEQFF. In DNA form, the CDR3 reads TGTGCTAGTGGTCGGGGGACTAGTTCGAACCATGAGCAGTTCTTC. Full variable domain (outside the CDR3, taken from reference TRBV12-5 and TRBJ2-1): DARVTQTPRHKVTEMGQEVTMRCQPILGHNTVFWYRQTMMQGLELLAYFRNRAPLDDSGMPKDRFSAEMPDATLATLKIQPSEPRDSAVYFCASGRGTSSNHEQFFGPGTRLTVL.

The DNA of the CDR3 is TGTGCCAGCAGCCCGCGTCGCGGGGTGGGGGAAAAACTGTTTTTT. This encodes CASSPRRGVGEKLFF. J is TRBJ1-4 and V is TRBV5-4; D uncertain. Germline CDR1 reads SGHNT; CDR2 reads YYREEE (reference sequence). The CDR3 contains 15 residues. V lost 4 bases, J lost 8 bases, and 18 bases lay in between. Based on the CDR3 plus reference TRBV5-4 and TRBJ1-4, the full variable domain is ETGVTQSPTHLIKTRGQQVTLRCSSQSGHNTVSWYQQALGQGPQFIFQYYREEENGRGNFPPRFSGLQFPNYSSELNVNALELDDSALYLCASSPRRGVGEKLFFGSGTQLSVL.

V usage is TRBV5-1 and J usage is TRBJ2-3; 9 bases line up with TRBD1. V lost 4 bases, J lost 7 bases, and 10 bases stayed unmatched. The germline CDR1 and CDR2 sequences are SGHRS and YFSETQ. This CDR3 spans 15 amino acids. The CDR3 loop is CASSPGQGPHNTQYF. CDR3 coding DNA: TGCGCCAGCAGCCCAGGACAGGGGCCCCACAATACGCAGTATTTT.

CDR3 amino acids: CASSRTGGAGYGYTF. The CDR3 region has the DNA TGTGCCAGCAGTCGTACAGGGGGCGCGGGTTATGGCTACACCTTC. The J gene is TRBJ1-2, the V gene TRBV28, with 9 bases aligning to TRBD1. J lost 5 bases, V lost 5 bases, and 9 bases had no gene match. This CDR3 is built from 15 residues. Germline CDR1 reads MDHEN; CDR2 reads SYDVKM.

The gene calls are TRBV28 and TRBJ1-5; 10 nucleotides line up with TRBD1. There are 17 residues in the CDR3. Germline loops: CDR1 MDHEN, CDR2 SYDVKM. V lost 1 base to trimming and J lost 4 bases; unmatched junction nucleotides: 7. DNA for the CDR3: TGTGCCAGCAGTTTATATGGGCGGACAGGGGGAAATCAGCCCCAGCATTTT. Translated: CASSLYGRTGGNQPQHF.

This clone has a handful of counts. The chain has TRBV4-1 and TRBJ2-7; D might be TRBD2 (5 bases). Trimming shortened V by 3 bases and J by 2 bases, and 11 bases separated the two germline ends. Germline CDR1 reads MGHRA; CDR2 reads YSYEKL. The CDR3 covers 14 residues. Here the CDR3 DNA reads TGCGCCAGCAGCCAGGGGAGCCGGACCTACGAGCAGTACTTC. Translated: CASSQGSRTYEQYF.

The chain links TRBV5-1 to TRBJ2-7; TRBD1 agrees at 7 bases. The CDR3 spans 14 residues. Germline values: CDR1 SGHRS, CDR2 YFSETQ. Trimming cost V 3 bases and J 1 base; bases outside gene matches: 4. The CDR3 DNA follows: TGCGCCAGCAGCTCTCGGGACAGATCCTACGAGCAGTACTTC. Translated: CASSSRDRSYEQYF.

The CDR3 protein is CASSTPRTEYGYTF. The CDR3 coding sequence is TGTGCCAGCAGCACCCCGAGGACAGAGTATGGCTACACCTTC. The rearrangement joins TRBV11-2 to TRBJ1-2; possibly TRBD1 for D (6 bases). V dropped 5 bases and J dropped 5 bases, with 15 bases sitting between them. Germline CDR1 SGHAT, CDR2 FQNNGV. This CDR3 is built from 14 residues.

The J gene is TRBJ2-2, the V gene TRBV9; 10 nucleotides line up with TRBD1. The V and J ends lost 1 base and 6 bases, in that order; junction bases with no gene match: 15. This CDR3 has 19 residues. The germline CDR1 and CDR2 sequences are SGDLS and YYNGEE. The CDR3 DNA is TGTGCCAGCAGCGTACCCTCCATTGGGGGACAGGGGTTCCCCGGGGAGCTGTTTTTT. Translating it yields CASSVPSIGGQGFPGELFF.

The chain combines TRBV28 with TRBJ1-2; TRBD1 aligns across 9 bases. This CDR3 has 15 residues. Losses at the gene ends were 6 bases for V and 4 bases for J; bases not matched to a gene: 9. Germline V gene data show CDR1 as MDHEN and CDR2 as SYDVKM. The CDR3 reads CASSTPGTGSYGYTF. DNA for the CDR3: TGTGCCAGCAGCACACCGGGGACAGGGTCCTATGGCTACACCTTC.

The genes are TRBV2 and TRBJ2-5; TRBD1 is a possible D gene (5 bases). The DNA end lines up better with TRBJ2-7; the J call may be wrong. In germline, CDR1 is SNHLY, CDR2 FYNNEI. This CDR3 spans 15 amino acids. CDR3 region: CASSSQGDLSYEQYF. CDR3 in DNA: TGTGCCAGCAGTTCCCAGGGTGATCTCTCCTACGAGCAGTACTTC.

The chain employs TRBV14 and TRBJ1-6, with D perhaps matching TRBD1 (6 bases). Germline V CDR1 and CDR2: SGHDN, FVKESK. The CDR3 runs to 14 residues. With 0 bases removed from V and 7 bases from J, the gap between germline ends came to 7 bases. The CDR3 is CASSQDRGNSPLHF. The CDR3 region has the DNA TGTGCCAGCAGCCAAGACAGGGGAAATTCACCCCTCCACTTT.

V and J are TRBV11-2 and TRBJ2-3; 9 bases are a match to TRBD2. This CDR3 is built from 16 residues. V trimming: 5 bases; J trimming: 2 bases; junction bases outside the gene matches: 8. The germline V gene has CDR1 SGHAT and CDR2 FQNNGV. The CDR3 sequence: CASSQGLAGSTDTQYF. The CDR3 DNA reads as TGTGCCAGCAGCCAGGGGCTAGCGGGGTCCACAGATACGCAGTATTTT.

The rearrangement links TRBV5-6 to TRBJ1-1; D is possibly TRBD1 (6 bases). This CDR3 has 18 amino acids. CDR1 and CDR2 (germline): SGHDT, YYEEEE. V was trimmed by 0 bases and J by 3 bases, leaving 21 bases between them. CDR3 in amino acids: CASSLEGRGGGYDTEAFF. The DNA of the CDR3 is TGTGCCAGCAGCTTGGAGGGCAGGGGAGGGGGGTATGACACTGAAGCTTTCTTT.

This chain links TRBV11-1 with TRBJ2-7, with 7 bases aligning to TRBD1. J lost 3 bases, V lost 4 bases, and 9 bases had no gene match. The germline V gene has CDR1 SGHAT and CDR2 FQDESV (reference sequence). The CDR3 consists of 15 residues. The CDR3 DNA reads TGTGCCAGCAGCTGGGCGTCAGGGGGTGTCTACGAGCAGTACTTC. It is translated as CASSWASGGVYEQYF.

The chain links TRBV6-5 to TRBJ2-1; 7 nucleotides agree with TRBD2. CDR1 MNHEY and CDR2 SVGAGI come from the germline V gene. The CDR3 has 15 amino acids. With V trimmed by 2 bases and J by 10 bases, 11 bases remained unmatched. CDR3 protein: CASSYGVAGLGEQFF. The CDR3 DNA reads TGTGCCAGCAGTTACGGGGTAGCGGGCCTCGGGGAGCAGTTCTTC.

The chain has TRBV6-1 and TRBJ1-5, with unresolved D. V was cut by 7 bases and J by 7 bases, with 14 bases left in between. Germline CDR1 reads MNHNS; CDR2 reads SASEGT. There are 13 residues in the CDR3. Here the CDR3 DNA reads TGTGCCAGCAATAGAAACAGCGGCCAGCCCCAGCATTTT. Protein: CASNRNSGQPQHF.

The gene calls are TRBV30 and TRBJ1-6, with D unclear. Germline assignment: CDR1 GTSNPN and CDR2 SVGIG (reference sequence). Trimming took 0 bases from V and 9 from J, leaving 9 bases between them. This CDR3 spans 13 amino acids. The CDR3 region is CAWSVGVGSPLHF. Written as DNA, the CDR3 is TGTGCCTGGAGTGTCGGGGTGGGTTCACCCCTCCACTTT.

V and J are TRBV4-3 and TRBJ1-1; TRBD1 agrees at 10 bases. Germline V gene lookup returns CDR1 LGHNA and CDR2 YSLEER. V gave up 3 bases and J gave up 4 bases; unmatched junction bases: 5. The CDR3 has 15 amino acids. As DNA, the CDR3 is TGCGCCAGCAGCCAGCTGACAGGGGGCGGCACTGAAGCTTTCTTT. As protein: CASSQLTGGGTEAFF.